What follows are 22 T cell receptor beta chains derived from one specimen sequenced in a study of spatial heterogeneity in lung cancer. MiXCR was run by TCRdb on the 5' RACE reads, yielding one entry per CDR3 protein. The repertoire holds some 22,000 distinct CDR3 sequences, with approximately 4.6% as singletons. Time point: sample taken at primary tumor resection. The sequenced sample was PBMCs, obtained at surgery. The receptors here all came from a male donor with early-stage non-small cell lung cancer.

This clonotype was seen many times. The V gene is TRBV3-1, the J gene TRBJ2-5; D possibly corresponds to TRBD2 (6 bases). Germline V gene lookup returns CDR1 LGHDT and CDR2 YNNKEL (reference sequence). This CDR3 spans 14 amino acids. Trimming shortened V by 3 bases and J by 5 bases, and 13 bases separated the two germline ends. CDR3 amino acids: CASSQMGGGETQYF. CDR3 DNA sequence: TGTGCCAGCAGCCAGATGGGGGGAGGCGAGACCCAGTACTTC.

This clonotype was seen at least ten times. The chain is built from TRBV27 and TRBJ1-3; no reliable D call. This CDR3 region has 15 residues. V was trimmed by 3 bases and J by 0 bases, leaving 9 bases between them. The germline gives CDR1 MNHEY, CDR2 SMNVEV (reference sequence). CDR3 residues: CASSFFWVSGNTIYF. CDR3 DNA: TGTGCCAGCAGTTTTTTTTGGGTCTCTGGAAACACCATATATTTT.

This clonotype has at least ten counts. This sequence joins TRBV6-1 and TRBJ2-7, with TRBD1 matching over 7 bases. Trimming removed 5 bases from V and 0 bases from J; junction bases left unmatched: 7. The CDR3 length is 15 residues. Germline lookup yields CDR1 MNHNS and CDR2 SASEGT. Written as DNA, the CDR3 is TGTGCCAGCAGTCCAGGACAGGCTTACTCCTACGAGCAGTACTTC. It is translated as CASSPGQAYSYEQYF.

At least ten counts were recorded for this clonotype. J is TRBJ2-2 and V is TRBV18; TRBD1 matches at 8 bases. The V segment lost 0 bases and the J segment 4 bases; nucleotides outside the gene matches: 1. The CDR3 totals 15 residues. Germline V CDR1 and CDR2: KGHSH, LQKENI. The CDR3 coding sequence is TGTGCCAGCTCACCACCTGACAGGGGCACCGGGGAGCTGTTTTTT. It is translated as CASSPPDRGTGELFF.

The table lists this clonotype with many counts. V and J are TRBV20-1 and TRBJ2-7, with D maybe TRBD2 (6 bases). The CDR3 extends over 14 amino acids. The germline V gene has CDR1 DFQATT and CDR2 SNEGSKA (reference sequence). Trimming cost V 1 base and J 6 bases, with 16 bases left between them. The CDR3 here is CSARVTATRGEQYF. The CDR3 DNA reads TGCAGTGCTAGAGTAACCGCGACTAGAGGCGAGCAGTACTTC.

This clonotype showed up many times. This chain connects TRBV4-3 to TRBJ2-1; TRBD2 aligns across 9 bases. The CDR3 is 16 amino acids. The V and J ends lost 6 bases and 5 bases, in that order; junction bases with no gene match: 11. Germline V gives CDR1 LGHNA, CDR2 YSLEER. CDR3 coding DNA: TGCGCCAGCAGTTATATCCTAGCGGGGACAAACAATGAGCAGTTCTTC. This encodes CASSYILAGTNNEQFF.

This clonotype was detected ten times or more. This rearrangement joins TRBV2 to TRBJ2-4; tentatively, D is TRBD1 or TRBD2 (5 bases each). V gave up 2 bases and J gave up 2 bases, with 16 bases separating them. The CDR3 is 17 residues long. From germline, CDR1 is SNHLY and CDR2 FYNNEI. The CDR3 DNA reads TGTGCCAGCAGTGAACTGGGGGACGGTTCACCCAAAAACATTCAGTACTTC. Protein sequence: CASSELGDGSPKNIQYF.

This clonotype was recorded many times. The chain recombines TRBV6-4 with TRBJ1-1; no clear D gene. The CDR3 sequence is 14 residues long. CDR1 and CDR2 (germline): MRHNA, SNTAGT. V was shortened by 5 bases and J by 3 bases, with 13 bases between the two germline ends. DNA for the CDR3: TGTGCCAGCAGTAAACGGGGTTTCGACACTGAAGCTTTCTTT. The encoded protein is CASSKRGFDTEAFF.

This clonotype was seen at least ten times. This rearrangement joins TRBV19 to TRBJ1-5; the D is unclear. Germline V gene data show CDR1 as LNHDA and CDR2 as SQIVND (reference sequence). Between the trimmed V and J ends, which lost 4 bases and 0 bases, there was a span of 10 bases. CDR3 length equals 15 residues. CDR3 sequence (DNA): TGTGCCAGTAGTAGCGTCAGCTATAGCAATCAGCCCCAGCATTTT. Translation: CASSSVSYSNQPQHF.

There are many counts of this clonotype. The rearrangement links TRBV25-1 to TRBJ2-2; D possibly corresponds to TRBD1 (6 bases). The CDR3 runs 16 residues. V shed 6 bases and J shed 0 bases, with 14 bases lying between them. The V gene's germline CDR1 is MGHDK and CDR2 SYGVNS. The CDR3, as DNA: TGTGCCAGCAGCGAACTGACAGGCGCGAACACCGGGGAGCTGTTTTTT. Protein: CASSELTGANTGELFF.

This clonotype was picked up many times. This chain links TRBV7-6 with TRBJ2-7; TRBD1 or TRBD2 may be the D gene (5 bases each). The CDR3 extends over 14 amino acids. Trimming took off 4 bases at V and 3 bases at J, with 13 bases between the two ends. The germline V gene encodes CDR1 SGHVS and CDR2 FNYEAQ. Here the CDR3 DNA reads TGTGCCAGCAGCTCCCGGGGCTCTGGCTACGAGCAGTACTTC. It codes for CASSSRGSGYEQYF.

This clonotype is deemed medium-sized. The genes are TRBV29-1 and TRBJ2-7; no clear D gene. V dropped 6 bases and J dropped 6 bases, with 15 bases sitting between them. In germline, CDR1 is SQVTM, CDR2 ANQGSEA. CDR3 length: 12 amino acids. This CDR3 is CSVVSGSGEQYF. CDR3 coding DNA: TGCAGCGTGGTTTCCGGGTCGGGCGAGCAGTACTTC.

This clonotype was observed many times. The rearrangement uses TRBV18 and TRBJ2-1; 7 nucleotides line up with TRBD1. In germline, CDR1 is KGHSH, CDR2 LQKENI. The junction had 6 bases not matched to a gene; V was cut back by 3 bases and J by 4 bases. The CDR3 length is 15 residues. DNA for the CDR3: TGTGCCAGCTCACCCGACAGGGAAAGTTACAATGAGCAGTTCTTC. Translation gives CASSPDRESYNEQFF.

This clonotype was picked up many times. The chain uses TRBV3-1 and TRBJ1-5, with unresolved D. Trimming left V 4 bases short and J 0 bases short, with 7 bases between. The CDR3 has 14 residues. Germline CDR1 LGHDT, CDR2 YNNKEL (reference sequence). The CDR3 coding sequence is TGTGCCAGCAGCCTTCGGCGTAGCAATCAGCCCCAGCATTTT. The encoded protein is CASSLRRSNQPQHF.

The table lists this clonotype with many counts. The chain carries TRBV7-2 and TRBJ1-2; D is undetermined. The CDR3 has 15 residues. V lost 1 base and J lost 4, with 13 bases in between. Germline V gene sequence: CDR1 SGHTA, CDR2 FQGNSA. CDR3 in amino acids: CASSLDSGRSYGYTF. CDR3 in DNA: TGTGCCAGCAGCTTAGATTCTGGACGGTCCTATGGCTACACCTTC. The whole variable domain, filled in from reference TRBV7-2 and TRBJ1-2, reads GAGVSQSPSNKVTEKGKDVELRCDPISGHTALYWYRQSLGQGLEFLIYFQGNSAPDKSGLPSDRFSAERTGGSVSTLTIQRTQQEDSAVYLCASSLDSGRSYGYTFGSGTRLTVV.

The chain employs TRBV9 and TRBJ2-2; 7 bases are a match to TRBD1. CDR1 and CDR2 from the germline V gene are SGDLS and YYNGEE. J was trimmed by 4 bases and V by 4 bases; bases with no gene match: 7. The CDR3 is 15 amino acids. The CDR3 region is CASSPQTGFTGELFF. In DNA form, the CDR3 reads TGTGCCAGCAGCCCCCAGACAGGGTTCACCGGGGAGCTGTTTTTT.

This clonotype occurred many times. The chain has TRBV10-2 and TRBJ2-1; 8 nucleotides align to TRBD1. Germline V CDR1 and CDR2: WSHSY, SAAADI. The CDR3 loop spans 16 amino acids. After removal of 4 bases from V and 1 base from J, the junction contained 6 bases not matched to a gene. The CDR3: CASSVNTGGSYNEQFF. The CDR3 DNA follows: TGCGCCAGCAGTGTAAACACAGGGGGGTCCTACAATGAGCAGTTCTTC.

In its sample, this clonotype was seen many times. The CDR3 DNA follows: TGTGCCAGCCTAAGGGACAGCCGCTACGAGCAGTACTTC. Translating it yields CASLRDSRYEQYF. The V call is TRBV28, the J call TRBJ2-7; 7 nucleotides agree with TRBD1. V gave up 8 bases and J gave up 3 bases; unmatched junction bases: 7. The CDR3 is 13 amino acids. Germline V gene data show CDR1 as MDHEN and CDR2 as SYDVKM.

In its sample, this clonotype was seen many times. The genes are TRBV11-2 and TRBJ2-3; D is perhaps TRBD1 (5 bases). The ends were cut back, 3 bases at V and 2 bases at J, with 9 bases in the middle. The germline V gene encodes CDR1 SGHAT and CDR2 FQNNGV. The CDR3 has 14 residues. The CDR3 DNA sequence: TGTGCCAGCAGCTTGGGCAGGGCCACAGATACGCAGTATTTT. Translated: CASSLGRATDTQYF.

Many counts were recorded for this clonotype. This sequence joins TRBV14 and TRBJ2-3; D unresolved. CDR1 and CDR2 from the germline V gene are SGHDN and FVKESK. Trimming took off 4 bases at V and 5 bases at J, with 7 bases between the two ends. This CDR3 contains 12 residues. The CDR3 DNA reads TGTGCCAGCAGCCCCGTTGGAGATACGCAGTATTTT. Protein sequence: CASSPVGDTQYF. Using reference TRBV14 and TRBJ2-3 for the parts outside the CDR3, the full variable domain is EAGVTQFPSHSVIEKGQTVTLRCDPISGHDNLYWYRRVMGKEIKFLLHFVKESKQDESGMPNNRFLAERTGGTYSTLKVQPAELEDSGVYFCASSPVGDTQYFGPGTRLTVL.

V is TRBV14 and J is TRBJ2-7, with 7 positions matching TRBD2. J lost 0 bases, V lost 4 bases, and 9 bases had no gene match. Per the germline V gene, CDR1 is SGHDN and CDR2 is FVKESK. The CDR3 consists of 16 residues. CDR3 DNA: TGTGCCAGCAGCCCAGCGGGGTGGCAGGCCTCCTACGAGCAGTACTTC. Translated, it gives CASSPAGWQASYEQYF.

This clonotype has at least ten counts. This chain connects TRBV5-4 to TRBJ2-7; D is unresolved. V lost 2 bases, J lost 0 bases, and 9 bases lay in between. Germline assignment: CDR1 SGHNT and CDR2 YYREEE (reference sequence). CDR3 length: 14 residues. The CDR3 DNA sequence: TGTGCCAGCAGCTTAAGGGTAACCTCCTACGAGCAGTACTTC. Protein: CASSLRVTSYEQYF.